The rows below give T cell receptor beta chains drawn from one sample of a study of OX40 agonist ivuxolimab in advanced cancers. Clones were sequenced by immunoSEQ multiplex PCR, and TCRdb holds only the in-frame ones, with some missing. The data contain some 66,000 clones, more than 65% of them singletons. The material was CD4+ or CD8+ T cells sorted from blood, obtained in a trial of the OX40 agonist ivuxolimab. The source is an adult with an advanced solid tumor such as melanoma, head and neck, liver or kidney cancer. Each CDR3 is given with its conserved first and last residue. The D gene is left open where the match is weak. Size is stated for part of the rows, as once, few or many counts, or as a class when the clone is expanded.

V: TRBV25-1
J: TRBJ1-4
size: NA
D: NA
DNA: TGTGCCAGCAGTTATCGGAGAGGGGTCACCGGGGAAAAACTGTTTTTT
CDR3: CASSYRRGVTGEKLFF

V: TRBV29-1
J: TRBJ1-1
size: NA
D: NA
DNA: TGCAGCGCCGTTCCGGGGGCACGCACTGAAGCTTTCTTT
CDR3: CSAVPGARTEAFF

V: TRBV6-1
J: TRBJ2-1
size: once
D: TRBD1
DNA: TGTGCCAGCAGTGCCGGGACAGGAGTTTACAATGAGCAGTTCTTC
CDR3: CASSAGTGVYNEQFF

V: TRBV4-2
J: TRBJ2-1
size: NA
D: NA
DNA: TGTGCCAGCAGCCAAGAAGGGGGACGCAATGAGCAGTTCTTC
CDR3: CASSQEGGRNEQFF

V: TRBV11-2
J: TRBJ1-5
size: NA
D: NA
DNA: TGTGCCAGCAGCTTATGGGGTAATCAGCCCCAGCATTTT
CDR3: CASSLWGNQPQHF

V: TRBV7-9
J: TRBJ2-5
size: NA
D: NA
DNA: TGTGCCAGCAGCCCACGCGGGCAGGATCTAGGGGTTGGGACCCAGTACTTC
CDR3: CASSPRGQDLGVGTQYF

V: TRBV7-8
J: TRBJ1-1
size: NA
D: NA
DNA: TGTGCCAGCAGCTTATTCCCCAGAGAAGCCATGAACACTGAAGCTTTCTTT
CDR3: CASSLFPREAMNTEAFF

V: TRBV19
J: TRBJ2-3
size: NA
D: NA
DNA: TGTGCCAGTAGCGCAACTGCTCAGGGAGATACGCAGTATTTT
CDR3: CASSATAQGDTQYF

V: TRBV28
J: TRBJ2-2
size: NA
D: NA
DNA: TGTGCCAGCAGACGACTTGATCCCGCGGATAGGACGCTGTTTTTT
CDR3: CASRRLDPADRTLFF

V: TRBV27
J: TRBJ1-2
size: NA
D: TRBD1
DNA: TGTGCCAGCAGTTACGGGACAGGGAATTTGAGGGGCTACACCTTC
CDR3: CASSYGTGNLRGYTF

V: TRBV7-9
J: TRBJ2-7
size: NA
D: TRBD1
DNA: TGTGCCAGCAGCTTGGGGGGACAGGTCTACGAGCAGTACTTC
CDR3: CASSLGGQVYEQYF

V: TRBV28
J: TRBJ2-3
size: NA
D: NA
DNA: TGTGCCAGCAGTTTAAGGGGGACAGATACGCAGTATTTT
CDR3: CASSLRGTDTQYF

V: TRBV10-2
J: TRBJ1-1
size: NA
D: NA
DNA: TGCGCCAGCAAGGGGATGAACACTGAAGCTTTCTTT
CDR3: CASKGMNTEAFF

V: TRBV15
J: TRBJ1-2
size: NA
D: TRBD1
DNA: TGTGCCACCAGCAGAGATTTCATGGGACAGGTGCAGGGCTACACCTTC
CDR3: CATSRDFMGQVQGYTF

V: TRBV13
J: TRBJ2-7
size: NA
D: NA
DNA: TGTGCCAGCAGCGGTCGGATCCCGGGAGTTGCTACCTACGAGCAGTACTTC
CDR3: CASSGRIPGVATYEQYF

V: TRBV7-2
J: TRBJ1-5
size: NA
D: NA
DNA: TGTGCCAGCAGCTTACTAGCCAGGGGAAGCAATCAGCCCCAGCATTTT
CDR3: CASSLLARGSNQPQHF

V: TRBV7-9
J: TRBJ1-6
size: few
D: TRBD1
DNA: TGTGCCAGCAGCTTCGGACAGGGATTTTATAATTCACCCCTCCACTTT
CDR3: CASSFGQGFYNSPLHF

V: TRBV15
J: TRBJ2-7
size: NA
D: NA
DNA: TGTGCCACCAGCAGAGAAGTAGGCGAGCAGTACTTC
CDR3: CATSREVGEQYF

V: TRBV5-8
J: TRBJ2-5
size: NA
D: NA
DNA: TGTGCCAGCAGCCCCCGGAATCAAGAGACCCAGTACTTC
CDR3: CASSPRNQETQYF

V: TRBV5-1
J: TRBJ1-4
size: NA
D: TRBD1
DNA: TGCGCCAGCAGCCAAGACAGGGTCCGTGAAAAACTGTTTTTT
CDR3: CASSQDRVREKLFF

V: TRBV15
J: TRBJ2-1
size: NA
D: TRBD2
DNA: TGTGCCACCAGCCAGGGACTAGCGGCTTACAATGAGCAGTTCTTC
CDR3: CATSQGLAAYNEQFF

V: TRBV5-1
J: TRBJ2-1
size: once
D: NA
DNA: TGCGCCAGCAGCTTGGTCCCGGGTAGCTCGAATGAGCAGTTCTTC
CDR3: CASSLVPGSSNEQFF

V: TRBV2
J: TRBJ1-2
size: NA
D: TRBD1
DNA: TGTGCCAGCAGTTCGACAGGGGGCCCCCTCTATGGCTACACCTTC
CDR3: CASSSTGGPLYGYTF

V: TRBV5-1
J: TRBJ1-3
size: NA
D: NA
DNA: TGCGCCAGCAGCTCTAATTCGGGGGCCTCTGGAAACACCATATATTTT
CDR3: CASSSNSGASGNTIYF

V: TRBV14
J: TRBJ1-4
size: NA
D: NA
DNA: TGTGCCAGCAGCCAAGGATTCTTGAGGGACGAAAAACTGTTTTTT
CDR3: CASSQGFLRDEKLFF

V: TRBV19
J: TRBJ2-2
size: NA
D: NA
DNA: TGTGCCAGTAGGAGGGGGACCGGGGAGCTGTTTTTT
CDR3: CASRRGTGELFF

V: TRBV19
J: TRBJ1-6
size: NA
D: NA
DNA: TGTGCCCCCAAGGAGGGGGGCAATTCACCCCTCCACTTT
CDR3: CAPKEGGNSPLHF

V: TRBV27
J: TRBJ1-6
size: NA
D: TRBD1
DNA: TGTGCCAGCAGTTTATCGGGACAGGCCTATAATTCACCCCTCCACTTT
CDR3: CASSLSGQAYNSPLHF

V: TRBV6-5
J: TRBJ1-3
size: NA
D: NA
DNA: TGTGCCAGCAGTTTTACACTTCGCTCTGGAAACACCATATATTTT
CDR3: CASSFTLRSGNTIYF

V: TRBV28
J: TRBJ1-2
size: NA
D: NA
DNA: TGTGCCAGCAGTTTAGGGGTCGCGTTCAACTATGGCTACACCTTC
CDR3: CASSLGVAFNYGYTF